These 11 T cell receptor beta chains were sequenced from one sample in a study of shared clonotypes between healthy human individuals. Some clones are missing from TCRdb's copy, which holds only in-frame ones; the method was immunoSEQ multiplex PCR. The data contain about 2.3 million clones, less than 95% of them singletons. The material sequenced was naive CD4+ T cells from PBMCs. Subset in this sample: CD45RA+ positively selected. The receptors stem from a young man in good health. Some clones in this sample may be carry-over from other donors' samples.

The CDR3 DNA reads as TGTGCCAGTAGTAAACGACAGGGTTGGAATCAGCCCCAGCATTTT. It translates to CASSKRQGWNQPQHF. V gene TRBV19 combines with J gene TRBJ1-5; 7 bases are a match to TRBD1. Germline values: CDR1 LNHDA, CDR2 SQIVND (reference sequence). V gave up 4 bases and J gave up 4 bases; unmatched junction bases: 7. The CDR3 length is 15 residues. Filled out from reference TRBV19 and TRBJ1-5, the complete variable domain reads DGGITQSPKYLFRKEGQNVTLSCEQNLNHDAMYWYRQDPGQGLRLIYYSQIVNDFQKGDIAEGYSVSREKKESFPLTVTSAQKNPTAFYLCASSKRQGWNQPQHFGDGTRLSIL.

CDR3 region: CASKVGGTENTEAFF. The CDR3 DNA follows: TGTGCCAGTAAGGTGGGAGGCACGGAGAACACTGAAGCTTTCTTT. V is TRBV19 and J is TRBJ1-1; no definite D call. This CDR3 has 15 residues. The V gene lost 7 bases and the J gene lost 1 base, with 16 bases spanning the gap. From germline, CDR1 is LNHDA and CDR2 SQIVND (reference sequence).

The rearrangement links TRBV29-1 to TRBJ1-5, with D maybe TRBD1 (5 bases). Germline lookup yields CDR1 SQVTM and CDR2 ANQGSEA. The CDR3 has 13 amino acids. The V end lost 4 bases, the J end lost 7 bases, and 14 bases lay between the germline ends. CDR3 region: CSVAVAGSQPQHF. Here the CDR3 DNA reads TGCAGCGTTGCGGTAGCAGGGAGCCAGCCCCAGCATTTT.

The chain has TRBV5-4 and TRBJ1-4, with 8 bases identical to TRBD1. V shed 4 bases, J shed 4 bases, and the junction held 9 bases outside the gene matches. CDR3 length equals 16 residues. The germline CDR1 and CDR2 sequences are SGHNT and YYREEE (reference sequence). Here the CDR3 DNA reads TGTGCCAGCAGCCCCACAGGGGGGTCGGGTAATGAAAAACTGTTTTTT. Translated, it gives CASSPTGGSGNEKLFF.

The chain has TRBV14 and TRBJ2-5, with no clear D. The ends were cut back, 1 base at V and 4 bases at J, with 13 bases in the middle. CDR1 is SGHDN, CDR2 FVKESK, per germline. This CDR3 contains 15 residues. CDR3 sequence reads: CASSQVSGRRETQYF. CDR3 DNA sequence: TGTGCCAGCAGCCAAGTCTCCGGCAGACGAGAGACCCAGTACTTC.

The chain carries TRBV27 and TRBJ1-2; possibly TRBD1 for D (5 bases). Trimming took off 5 bases at V and 6 bases at J, with 19 bases between the two ends. This CDR3 spans 15 amino acids. Germline V gives CDR1 MNHEY, CDR2 SMNVEV (reference sequence). The chain's CDR3 is CASSTRLGTGDGYTF. The DNA for the CDR3 is TGTGCCAGCAGTACACGACTCGGGACTGGGGATGGCTACACCTTC.

The rearrangement links TRBV7-8 to TRBJ2-5; D unresolved. Germline CDR1 SGHVS, CDR2 FQNEAQ. The V gene lost 5 bases and the J gene lost 1 base, with 17 bases spanning the gap. CDR3 length: 16 amino acids. The CDR3 DNA reads as TGTGCCAGCAGCACAAATCGAATGGTCCCCCAAGAGACCCAGTACTTC. It encodes CASSTNRMVPQETQYF.

J is TRBJ1-5 and V is TRBV23-1; D is undetermined. TRBV23-1 is flagged as an ORF with uncertain function. Between the trimmed V and J ends, which lost 7 bases and 0 bases, there was a span of 13 bases. The CDR3 spans 15 residues. CDR3 DNA: TGCGCCAGCAATCATCCGGCTTATAGCAATCAGCCCCAGCATTTT. It encodes CASNHPAYSNQPQHF.

The rearrangement uses TRBV5-1 and TRBJ2-7, with 7 bases identical to TRBD2. V shed 3 bases, J shed 1 base, and the junction held 7 bases outside the gene matches. This CDR3 has 15 residues. The V gene's germline CDR1 is SGHRS and CDR2 YFSETQ. The CDR3 spells CASSSEGGGSYEQYF. DNA for the CDR3: TGCGCCAGCAGCTCGGAGGGCGGGGGATCCTACGAGCAGTACTTC.

The chain employs TRBV5-1 and TRBJ2-3; D remains unclear. Per germline, CDR1 SGHRS and CDR2 YFSETQ. The V end was cut by 7 bases, the J end by 0 bases, with 15 bases between. The CDR3 length is 15 residues. The CDR3 here is CASRDSLPSTDTQYF. DNA for the CDR3: TGCGCCAGCCGAGATAGTTTGCCTAGCACAGATACGCAGTATTTT. Together with reference TRBV5-1 and TRBJ2-3, the CDR3 gives the full variable domain: KAGVTQTPRYLIKTRGQQVTLSCSPISGHRSVSWYQQTPGQGLQFLFEYFSETQRNKGNFPGRFSGRQFSNSRSEMNVSTLELGDSALYLCASRDSLPSTDTQYFGPGTRLTVL.

The chain couples TRBV18 to TRBJ2-1; 8 bases match TRBD1. CDR1 and CDR2 (germline): KGHSH, LQKENI. The CDR3 covers 15 residues. Trimming took 5 bases from V and 4 from J; bases not matched to a gene: 7. The CDR3 protein is CASSTKTGDYNEQFF. The CDR3 coding sequence is TGTGCCAGCTCAACGAAGACAGGGGATTACAATGAGCAGTTCTTC.